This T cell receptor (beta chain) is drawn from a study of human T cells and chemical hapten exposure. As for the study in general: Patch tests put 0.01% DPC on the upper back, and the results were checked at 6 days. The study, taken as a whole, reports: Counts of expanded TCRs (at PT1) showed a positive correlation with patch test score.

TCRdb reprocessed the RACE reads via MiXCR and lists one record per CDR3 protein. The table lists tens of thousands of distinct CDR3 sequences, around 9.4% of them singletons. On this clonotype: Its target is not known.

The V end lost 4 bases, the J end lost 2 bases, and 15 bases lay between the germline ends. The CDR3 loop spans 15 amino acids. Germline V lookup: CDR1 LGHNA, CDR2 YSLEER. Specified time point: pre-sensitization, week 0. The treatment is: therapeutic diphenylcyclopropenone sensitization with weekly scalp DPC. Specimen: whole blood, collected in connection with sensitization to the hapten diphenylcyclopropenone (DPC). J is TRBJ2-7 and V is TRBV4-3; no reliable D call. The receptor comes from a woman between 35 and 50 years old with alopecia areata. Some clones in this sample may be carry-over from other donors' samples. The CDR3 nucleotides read TGCGCCAGCAGCCCTATGCCCTTCCCGACCTACGAGCAGTACTTC. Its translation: CASSPMPFPTYEQYF.